The rows below give T cell receptor beta chains drawn from one sample of a study of T cell repertoires in cytomegalovirus infection. TCRdb recomputed calls from the reads with MiXCR, one row per CDR3 protein. The sample records around 800,000 distinct CDR3 sequences, approximately 32% being singletons. Their antigen targets remain unknown. This material consisted of cultured CD8+ T cells from PBMCs, taken from culture after CMV antigen stimulation. These receptor sequences come from a human donor in good health (CMV status not recorded). Some clones in this sample may be carry-over from other donors' samples. Both conserved end residues are part of each CDR3. Fields, in order: J gene, V gene, clone size, D gene, CDR3 DNA, CDR3 protein. D genes are given only for firm matches. Part of the rows lack a size; the others show once, few, many or a class for expanded clones.

TRBJ1-2	TRBV27	NA	NA	TGTGCCAGCAGCCCGTCCCCCCCCAGGGGCGTCCTGGGTGGCTACACCTTC	CASSPSPPRGVLGGYTF
TRBJ2-7	TRBV9	NA	NA	TGTGCCAGCAGCGTAGTCGCGACAGCGGGTGAGGAGCAGTACTTC	CASSVVATAGEEQYF
TRBJ2-1	TRBV6-6	NA	TRBD2	TGTGCCAGCACCCTAGCGGGGGCTCTTTACAATGAGCAGTTCTTC	CASTLAGALYNEQFF
TRBJ1-2	TRBV9	NA	NA	TGTGCCAGCAGCGGGAGGAGGTGGATGGGGCAAGGTTATGGCTACACCTTC	CASSGRRWMGQGYGYTF
TRBJ2-4	TRBV7-9	few	NA	TGTGCCAGCAGCTTAGCGCTGAGGGGAAGGGGAAACATTCAGTACTTC	CASSLALRGRGNIQYF
TRBJ2-3	TRBV6-5	many	NA	TGTGCCAGCAGTTACTTGGGGCTCACAGATACGCAGTATTTT	CASSYLGLTDTQYF
TRBJ2-6	TRBV6-5	NA	NA	TGTGCCAGCAGTTACTCACCGAAGTCCTCTGGGGCCAACGTCCTGACTTTC	CASSYSPKSSGANVLTF
TRBJ1-2	TRBV20-1	many	NA	TGCAGTGCTAGAGCTGTCCCTTCGAGGCATGGCTACACCTTC	CSARAVPSRHGYTF
TRBJ1-1	TRBV14	once	NA	TGTGCCAGCAACCAACAGTTCACTGAAGCTTTCTTT	CASNQQFTEAFF
TRBJ2-7	TRBV27	NA	NA	TGTGCCAGCAGGCTACGGATGGACAGCTCCTACGAGCAGTACTTC	CASRLRMDSSYEQYF
TRBJ2-1	TRBV11-2	many	TRBD2	TGTGCCAGCAGCGCCTGGACTAGTCGCTACAATGAGCAGTTCTTC	CASSAWTSRYNEQFF
TRBJ1-1	TRBV2	NA	NA	TGTGCCAGCGTAGGGAGGAGGGAAGCTTTCTTT	CASVGRREAFF
TRBJ2-7	TRBV7-6	NA	NA	TGTGCCAGCAGCTTATTACGAGGGGCCTACGAGCAGTACTTC	CASSLLRGAYEQYF
TRBJ1-5	TRBV2	once	TRBD1	TGTGCCAGCAGTGAAGGACAGGGTCCTCAGCCCCAGCATTTT	CASSEGQGPQPQHF
TRBJ1-1	TRBV29-1	NA	TRBD1	TGCAGCGTTGAAGATCGGGACAGGGTAAACACTGAAGCTTTCTTT	CSVEDRDRVNTEAFF
TRBJ1-1	TRBV7-9	NA	TRBD1	TGTGCCAGCAACCCAGGGGGACAGGGGTTAACTGAAGCTTTCTTT	CASNPGGQGLTEAFF
TRBJ1-1	TRBV6-5	NA	TRBD1	TGTGCCAGCTACTCGAACAGGGGTCTGAACACTGAAGCTTTCTTT	CASYSNRGLNTEAFF
TRBJ2-1	TRBV19	NA	TRBD1	TGTGCCAGTAGTACCCCGACAGGGGGAATTGGTGAGCAGTTCTTC	CASSTPTGGIGEQFF
TRBJ2-5	TRBV27	few	TRBD1	TGTGCCAGCAGTTTATATTGGGGGAGGCAGGGGGCAGGGGAAGAACAAGAGACCCAGTACTTC	CASSLYWGRQGAGEEQETQYF
TRBJ2-5	TRBV6-2/TRBV6-3	few	NA	TGTGCCAGCAGTTACGGGCGGGGTGCTCTGGAGGGGCAAGAGACCCAGTACTTC	CASSYGRGALEGQETQYF
TRBJ1-1	TRBV7-6	NA	NA	TGTGCCAGCAGCTTAAGGTCAGGGGCTCTGGCTGAAGCTTTCTTT	CASSLRSGALAEAFF
TRBJ2-7	TRBV27	NA	NA	TGTGCCAGCAGTTTGAGGGGACCCTTTCCCTACGAGCAGTACTTC	CASSLRGPFPYEQYF
TRBJ2-1	TRBV15	NA	NA	TGTGCCACCAGCAGAGATACAGACAGGAACAATGAGCAGTTCTTC	CATSRDTDRNNEQFF
TRBJ2-3	TRBV7-9	many	NA	TGTGCCAGCAGCTTTTACGATACGCAGTATTTT	CASSFYDTQYF
TRBJ1-5	TRBV5-6	NA	NA	TGTGCCAGCAGCTTGTGGGAAAGGGGTTTCAAACAGCCCCAGCATTTT	CASSLWERGFKQPQHF
TRBJ2-3	TRBV10-3	NA	TRBD2	TGTGCCGTGTCTAGTTCTAGCGGGGGGGCGGAAGATACGCAGTATTTT	CAVSSSSGGAEDTQYF
TRBJ2-3	TRBV7-9	few	TRBD2	TGTGCCAGCAGTTTCAGACTAGCGGGTTTGGCAGATACGCAGTATTTT	CASSFRLAGLADTQYF
TRBJ1-1	TRBV29-1	NA	NA	TGCAGCGTTACGAAGGGCACTGAAGCTTTCTTT	CSVTKGTEAFF
TRBJ1-5	TRBV19	NA	TRBD1	TGTGCCAGTAGTTACTGGACAGGGGGCTTAAGCAATCAGCCCCAGCATTTT	CASSYWTGGLSNQPQHF
TRBJ1-5	TRBV6-2/TRBV6-3	few	TRBD1	TGTGCCAGCAGCCCCGGGACAGGGGGCCTCTATAGCAATCAGCCCCAGCATTTT	CASSPGTGGLYSNQPQHF
TRBJ2-3	TRBV7-2	many	TRBD2	TGTGCCAGCAGCCCGGGACTAGCGGGGGGGCCGCGTGGAACAGATACGCAGTATTTT	CASSPGLAGGPRGTDTQYF
TRBJ1-2	TRBV6-2/TRBV6-3	few	NA	TGTGCCAGCAGTGTGGACCTTTCGAGTTATGGCTACACCTTC	CASSVDLSSYGYTF
TRBJ2-1	TRBV5-5	NA	TRBD1	TGTGCCAGCAGCTGGGACAGGGGCAACAATGAGCAGTTCTTC	CASSWDRGNNEQFF
TRBJ1-5	TRBV10-3	once	TRBD1	TGTGCCATCAGTGAGACAGGGGTGAATCAGCCCCAGCATTTT	CAISETGVNQPQHF
TRBJ2-2	TRBV20-1	NA	NA	TGCAGTGCCTTGGGCGGCGCGATCACCGGGGAGCTGTTTTTT	CSALGGAITGELFF
TRBJ2-7	TRBV7-6	few	NA	TGTGCCAGCAGCGAAACAGACCTCTACGAGCAGTACTTC	CASSETDLYEQYF
TRBJ1-2	TRBV4-1	NA	TRBD1	TGCGCCAGCAGCCAAGATCGGGGCAGGGGGCCCTATGGCTACACCTTC	CASSQDRGRGPYGYTF
TRBJ1-2	TRBV5-4	many	NA	TGTGCCAGCAGCTTCGGCGACCCACGCTATGGCTACACCTTC	CASSFGDPRYGYTF
TRBJ1-6	TRBV10-3	many	TRBD1	TGTGCCATCAGTGTTCGTGGAGGGGGCTTGGATTCACCCCTCCACTTT	CAISVRGGGLDSPLHF
TRBJ2-3	TRBV6-1	NA	NA	TGTGCCAGCATCCCTACGGTGGGAAGGCGGGGCACAGATACGCAGTATTTT	CASIPTVGRRGTDTQYF
TRBJ2-3	TRBV7-3	few	TRBD1	TGTGCCAGCAGCTTAACCATGACAGGGGGCGCGAAAGATACGCAGTATTTT	CASSLTMTGGAKDTQYF
TRBJ1-2	TRBV19	NA	NA	TGTGCCAGTAGTTTGACGGGACTCTCGACGGATGGCTACACCTTC	CASSLTGLSTDGYTF
TRBJ1-4	TRBV12-3/TRBV12-4	few	NA	TGTGCCAGCAGTTTTCAGGCAGGCGGTCGCGGGACAACTAATGAAAAACTGTTTTTT	CASSFQAGGRGTTNEKLFF
TRBJ2-2	TRBV20-1	few	NA	TGCAGTGCTGGACAGAACACCGGGGAGCTGTTTTTT	CSAGQNTGELFF
TRBJ2-1	TRBV5-4	NA	NA	TGTGCCAGCAGCTTGGCGGGAGGGGGCCCTGAGCAGTTCTTC	CASSLAGGGPEQFF
TRBJ2-5	TRBV6-2/TRBV6-3	NA	NA	TGTGCCACCCTGGAACGGCGAAGTATCTGGGAGACCCAGTACTTC	CATLERRSIWETQYF
TRBJ2-3	TRBV12-3/TRBV12-4	NA	NA	TGTGCCAGCAGCCCGGTCCCGTGGGATACGCAGTATTTT	CASSPVPWDTQYF
TRBJ1-3	TRBV7-2	few	NA	TGTGCCAGCAGCCCAGGACACGGCACAAACACCATATATTTT	CASSPGHGTNTIYF
TRBJ1-2	TRBV7-8	many	NA	TGTGCCAGCAGCTTAACACGCACAACTAACTATGGCTACACCTTC	CASSLTRTTNYGYTF
TRBJ2-2	TRBV6-6	few	TRBD2	TGTGCCAGCAGCCCTCAAGCGGGGAGTAACACCGGGGAGCTGTTTTTT	CASSPQAGSNTGELFF
TRBJ1-1	TRBV5-1	many	NA	TGCGCCAGCAGCTTGAACGGGGGATTCACTGAAGCTTTCTTT	CASSLNGGFTEAFF
TRBJ2-1	TRBV7-9	few	NA	TGTGCCAGCAGCACCCCACAAACGTCAGACTCCTACAATGAGCAGTTCTTC	CASSTPQTSDSYNEQFF
TRBJ1-4	TRBV5-3	NA	TRBD1	TGTGCCAGCATCCCGGGACAGGCCCCAGGCAATGAAAAACTGTTTTTT	CASIPGQAPGNEKLFF
TRBJ1-5	TRBV27	NA	NA	TGTGCCAGCAGTCCAAGACCGGGGCAGCCCCAGCATTTT	CASSPRPGQPQHF
TRBJ2-3	TRBV5-6	few	NA	TGTGCCAGCAGCTTCGGGACGGATTACTACACAGATACGCAGTATTTT	CASSFGTDYYTDTQYF